This record looks at one TCR beta chain sequence and its context. Its binding antigen is unknown. No base qualities exist here, and no much larger clone lies one base off it. The sample belongs to a study of cytomegalovirus exposure and HLA in healthy donors (TCRdb year 2017). Regarding the complete study: A later analysis indicated that the 120 or so validation repertoires were generated on the platform also employed for the approximately 690 repertoires of the first cohort. The study aimed to test whether signatures of past pathogen exposure could be identified by cataloging public T cell receptors. In addition to the first cohort of several hundred subjects, a separate validation cohort of 120 different subjects was used. High-throughput TCR immunosequencing, statistical association of individual TCRs with disease status, and machine learning were combined to predict cytomegalovirus infection status.

Receptor amplification or capture employed the immunoSEQ multiplex PCR assay. Concerning the study's data processing: A statistical classification framework was built for diagnosing cytomegalovirus status from the catalog of TCR beta chain sequences. TCRdb provides this immuneACCESS table in a form limited to in-frame rearrangements. Some clones are lacking; in checked studies, under half of them reflect an unresolved V gene, and why the rest are absent is not known. For V, J and clone size, that table is used; D and trimming come from the DNA. This sample is represented by about 360,000 clones; 86% of them were singletons. The top ten clones comprise 0.83% of the sample. The donors were included in the validation cohort of over a hundred subjects, a group kept apart from the roughly 670-subject first cohort. Beyond this particular receptor, the publication reports: Subsequent analysis determined that TCRs grouped into clusters in the first cohort also showed a tendency toward co-occurrence across the 90 to 150 validation repertoires, and roughly 94% of cluster scores exceeded 0. In the study, around 160 TCR beta chains were listed as associated with cytomegalovirus. In vitro tests confirmed that a few of the cytomegalovirus-associated TCR beta chains recognize cytomegalovirus antigens. The authors suggested that the approach could potentially be extended to other disease states and immunological phenotypes. In both the original and validation cohorts, the classifier was reported to diagnose cytomegalovirus status with high specificity and sensitivity. The validation cohort had no HLA typing available for a later analysis, so co-occurrence within that cohort was assessed over all 120 repertoires. Most TCR sequences were observed very rarely across donors, whereas some public TCRs were present in many individuals.

V drops 5 bases and J drops 4 bases, leaving 9 bases in between. CDR1 and CDR2 are drawn from the germline V gene (reference sequence): LNHNV, YYDKDF. The CDR3 goes from the cysteine to the phenylalanine over 12 residues. Of all the DNA, just the CDR3 is kept, 36 bases in frame from base 1. This receptor was obtained from a woman aged 18 to 35 in good health and CMV-seronegative. Sequencing was performed on PBMCs. The receptor chain draws on TRBV15 and TRBJ2-7; TRBD2 is perhaps the D gene, given 6 matching bases. The CDR3 region: CATSPRGYEQYF. The bases are TGTGCCACCAGCCCCCGGGGGTACGAGCAGTACTTC.